The 6 T cell receptor beta chains in this list originate from one sample, sequenced in a study of graft-versus-host responses after intestinal transplantation. The method was immunoSEQ multiplex PCR; TCRdb's version includes in-frame clones alone and lacks a portion of them. The sample holds about a thousand clones, 90% to 95% seen once. The sample in question was PBMCs, obtained 9 days after transplant. The receptors originated from a human patient who received an intestinal transplant, so some T cells may come from the graft donor.

This chain links TRBV28 with TRBJ2-7; D unclear. This CDR3 has 14 amino acids. Germline lookup yields CDR1 MDHEN and CDR2 SYDVKM. Trimming took off 5 bases at V and 6 bases at J, with 17 bases between the two ends. This CDR3 is CASSTPTSLGEQYF. CDR3 coding DNA: TGTGCCAGCAGTACCCCGACGTCCCTCGGCGAGCAGTACTTC.

The rearrangement links TRBV10-3 to TRBJ1-1; D is ambiguous. This CDR3 comprises 12 residues. Trimming took off 1 base at V and 4 bases at J, with 4 bases between the two ends. CDR1 and CDR2 (germline): ENHRY, SYGVKD. CDR3 coding DNA: TGTGCCATCAGTGAGTTTGGCACTGAAGCTTTCTTT. This sequence encodes CAISEFGTEAFF.

The chain is built from TRBV5-5 and TRBJ2-7; 10 nucleotides match TRBD1. CDR1 SGHKS and CDR2 YYEKEE come from the germline V gene (reference sequence). The junction had 6 bases not matched to a gene; V was cut back by 3 bases and J by 6 bases. The length of the CDR3 is 14 residues. DNA of the CDR3: TGTGCCAGCAGCTACGACAGGGGGCGCGGCGAGCAGTACTTC. This translates into CASSYDRGRGEQYF.

This chain connects TRBV27 to TRBJ2-7; a possible D gene is TRBD2 (5 bases). Germline values: CDR1 MNHEY, CDR2 SMNVEV (reference sequence). The CDR3 is 16 residues long. V was clipped by 5 bases and J by 0 bases, with 17 bases between them. As DNA, the CDR3 is TGTGCCAGCAGTCCGCAAGAGCGGATTCCCTCCTACGAGCAGTACTTC. Its protein product is CASSPQERIPSYEQYF.

V gene TRBV5-1 combines with J gene TRBJ1-2; possibly TRBD1 for D (5 bases). In germline, CDR1 is SGHRS, CDR2 YFSETQ. The V gene lost 0 bases and the J gene lost 2 bases, with 11 bases spanning the gap. The CDR3 has 15 amino acids. CDR3 region: CASSLAGTLNYGYTF. The CDR3 DNA is TGCGCCAGCAGCTTGGCAGGGACGTTAAACTATGGCTACACCTTC.

This clone came up once. The CDR3 spells CASRPLDAGQETQYF. CDR3 coding DNA: TGCGCCAGCAGACCCCTTGACGCGGGCCAAGAGACCCAGTACTTC. This chain links TRBV4-1 with TRBJ2-5; D might be TRBD2 (5 bases). V lost 6 bases and J lost 1, with 15 bases in between. Germline lookup yields CDR1 MGHRA and CDR2 YSYEKL. The CDR3 extends over 15 amino acids.